These T cell receptor beta chains were read from a single sample in a study of cytotoxic CD8 clonotypes in ibrutinib-treated CLL. This table comes from immunoSEQ multiplex PCR, and its TCRdb copy is limited to in-frame clones, with some not included. Of just over 200,000 clones listed, about four fifths are singletons. The sequenced sample was PBMCs, obtained after 12 months of ibrutinib treatment. The origin of the receptors is a human donor with chronic lymphocytic leukemia. Each CDR3 is given with its conserved first and last residue. The D gene is left open where the match is weak. Clone size appears in some rows only: once, few, many, or a class for an expanded clone.

J gene | D gene | V gene | clone size | CDR3 protein | CDR3 DNA
TRBJ2-7 | . | TRBV19 | . | CASTSGTTSSTSGKYF | .
TRBJ2-1 | . | TRBV27 | . | CASSLMAASSYNEQFF | TGTGCCAGCAGTTTAATGGCGGCCAGCTCCTACAATGAGCAGTTCTTC
TRBJ2-3 | . | TRBV5-6 | . | CASSFQRDRWTDTQYF | TGTGCCAGCAGCTTTCAGCGGGACAGGTGGACAGATACGCAGTATTTT
TRBJ1-5 | . | TRBV18 | few | CASSPPGIGQPQHF | TGTGCCAGCTCACCACCAGGGATAGGGCAGCCCCAGCATTTT
TRBJ2-3 | TRBD2 | TRBV5-1 | . | CASSLVAGGPGTDTQYF | TGCGCCAGCAGCTTGGTAGCGGGGGGGCCGGGCACAGATACGCAGTATTTT
TRBJ2-7 | TRBD1 | TRBV5-1 | . | CASSFPGGSVHEQYF | TGCGCCAGCAGCTTCCCAGGGGGCTCTGTCCACGAGCAGTACTTC
TRBJ2-7 | . | TRBV5-1 | . | CASRRDIYEQYF | TGCGCCAGCAGGAGGGACATCTACGAGCAGTACTTC
TRBJ1-6 | . | TRBV9 | few | CASSAPGYNSPLHF | TGTGCCAGCAGCGCGCCGGGGTACAATTCACCCCTCCACTTT
TRBJ2-1 | TRBD2 | TRBV6-7 | . | CASNPGDSGGAIHEQFF | TGTGCCAGCAACCCGGGAGATAGCGGGGGGGCAATCCATGAGCAGTTCTTC
TRBJ2-1 | . | TRBV7-9 | . | CASTLLADNEQFF | TGTGCCAGCACCCTTCTCGCGGACAATGAGCAGTTCTTC
TRBJ2-3 | TRBD1 | TRBV7-9 | . | CASSIRDRVSPDTQYF | TGTGCCAGCAGCATCCGGGACAGGGTCAGTCCAGATACGCAGTATTTT
TRBJ2-1 | TRBD2 | TRBV11-2 | . | CASSRTLGRTEQFF | TGTGCCAGCTCTCGGACCCTCGGGAGGACTGAGCAGTTCTTC
TRBJ1-2 | TRBD1 | TRBV15 | . | CATSKDGQGNYGYTF | TGTGCCACCAGCAAAGACGGACAGGGAAACTATGGCTACACCTTC
TRBJ2-3 | . | TRBV6-6 | . | CASSQRDTQYF | TGTGCCAGCAGCCAACGGGATACGCAGTATTTT
TRBJ2-1 | TRBD2 | TRBV28 | . | CASRPLSFAGGVNEQFF | TGTGCCAGCAGACCGCTTTCTTTCGCGGGAGGTGTGAATGAGCAGTTCTTC
TRBJ2-2 | . | TRBV10-2 | . | CASKWGPGTGELFF | TGCGCCAGCAAATGGGGGCCCGGGACCGGGGAGCTGTTTTTT
TRBJ2-7 | . | TRBV5-1 | few | CASSLQGHEQYF | TGCGCCAGCAGCTTACAGGGCCACGAGCAGTACTTC
TRBJ2-3 | TRBD2 | TRBV6-1 | . | CASSEIGGGAITQYF | TGTGCCAGCAGTGAAATCGGCGGGGGGGCCATTACGCAGTATTTT
TRBJ2-1 | . | TRBV20-1 | . | CSAQGIPRQFF | TGCAGTGCTCAAGGGATCCCCAGGCAGTTCTTC
TRBJ1-5 | TRBD1 | TRBV2 | once | CASSLEPGQDQPQHF | TGTGCCAGCAGTCTAGAGCCGGGACAGGATCAGCCCCAGCATTTT
TRBJ1-2 | . | TRBV28 | few | CASSFGGAYGYTF | TGTGCCAGCAGTTTTGGGGGTGCCTATGGCTACACCTTC
TRBJ2-7 | TRBD1 | TRBV5-1 | . | CASSPQGAIYEQYF | TGCGCCAGCAGCCCCCAGGGGGCGATCTACGAGCAGTACTTC
TRBJ2-7 | . | TRBV5-1 | . | CASSLAEGARGGLLEQYF | TGCGCCAGCAGCTTGGCGGAGGGGGCTAGGGGTGGACTACTCGAGCAGTACTTC
TRBJ2-5 | . | TRBV6-1 | . | CASRGTQETQYF | TGTGCCAGCAGGGGGACGCAAGAGACCCAGTACTTC
TRBJ2-7 | TRBD2 | TRBV28 | once | CASSLGGSGHEQYF | TGTGCCAGCAGTTTAGGCGGGAGCGGTCACGAGCAGTACTTC
TRBJ2-3 | TRBD2 | TRBV10-1 | few | CASSKTSGGAGDTQYF | TGCGCCAGCAGTAAGACTAGCGGGGGGGCTGGAGATACGCAGTATTTT
TRBJ2-7 | . | TRBV14 | few | CASSQEDTIRGSYEQYF | TGTGCCAGCAGCCAAGAAGACACTATCAGGGGATCCTACGAGCAGTACTTC
TRBJ2-7 | TRBD2 | TRBV4-1 | . | CASSLTSGSSYEQYF | TGCGCCAGCAGCCTGACTAGCGGGTCCTCCTACGAGCAGTACTTC
TRBJ2-2 | TRBD1 | TRBV6-4 | . | CASSVTGEITGELFF | TGTGCCAGCAGTGTCACAGGGGAAATCACCGGGGAGCTGTTTTTT
TRBJ1-2 | . | TRBV27 | . | CASSLRGASYGYTF | TGTGCCAGCAGCCTTAGGGGCGCAAGCTATGGCTACACCTTC
TRBJ2-3 | . | TRBV7-9 | . | CASSLGSLRTDTQYF | TGTGCCAGCAGCTTGGGTAGCCTCCGCACAGATACGCAGTATTTT
TRBJ2-7 | TRBD2 | TRBV5-1 | . | CASSYRTSGGTFSYEQYF | TGCGCCAGCAGCTACAGGACTAGCGGGGGAACCTTCTCCTACGAGCAGTACTTC
TRBJ1-1 | . | TRBV10-2 | . | CASSDRLGNTEAFF | TGCGCCAGCAGTGATAGGTTAGGGAACACTGAAGCTTTCTTT
TRBJ1-5 | . | TRBV6-6 | few | CASSYSGVDQPQHF | TGTGCCAGCAGTTACTCAGGGGTGGATCAGCCCCAGCATTTT
TRBJ1-1 | . | TRBV4-1 | . | CASSQDWTNTEAFF | TGCGCCAGCAGCCAAGATTGGACCAACACTGAAGCTTTCTTT
TRBJ2-5 | TRBD1 | TRBV28 | . | CASSRGQGAETQYF | TGTGCCAGCAGTCGAGGACAGGGGGCTGAGACCCAGTACTTC
TRBJ2-1 | . | TRBV7-9 | . | CASSPRDGEQFF | TGTGCCAGCAGCCCTCGGGACGGGGAGCAGTTCTTC
TRBJ2-5 | TRBD1 | TRBV9 | . | CASRNGGQTLQETQYF | TGTGCCAGCAGGAATGGGGGACAGACTTTACAAGAGACCCAGTACTTC
TRBJ1-2 | TRBD1 | TRBV9 | . | CASSGTGIYGYTF | TGTGCCAGCAGCGGGACAGGGATTTATGGCTACACCTTC
TRBJ1-5 | . | TRBV11-3 | . | CASSKPGHHFGNQPQHF | TGTGCCAGCAGCAAACCGGGACACCACTTTGGCAATCAGCCCCAGCATTTT
TRBJ2-7 | . | TRBV5-1 | . | CASSSRPGLGYEQYF | TGCGCCAGCAGCTCTCGTCCGGGACTGGGGTACGAGCAGTACTTC
TRBJ2-4 | TRBD1 | TRBV6-4 | . | CASRELQGESKNIQYF | TGTGCCAGCAGGGAACTACAGGGGGAGTCCAAAAACATTCAGTACTTC
TRBJ2-1 | . | TRBV7-9 | . | CASSRTMGPHNEQFF | TGTGCCAGCAGCCGGACGATGGGACCACACAATGAGCAGTTCTTC
TRBJ1-5 | TRBD1 | TRBV27 | . | CASSSGDRGTNQPQHF | TGTGCCAGCAGTTCCGGAGACAGGGGGACAAATCAGCCCCAGCATTTT